This T cell receptor beta chain was identified during a study of T cells in Graves' hyperthyroidism and ophthalmopathy. Turning to the study itself: The initial diagnosis was the point when peripheral blood was collected, ahead of any treatment.

The study's findings and limits: Most thyroid clonotypes expanded above 0.001 were also detected in blood.

Each ophthalmopathy patient scored at least 3 on the Clinical Activity Score and at least 4 on NOSPECS grade, with duration under 3 months. Amplified TCR beta CDR3 regions came from RNA transcripts. During a first-round RT-PCR of the TCR CDR3, the HTBI primer set was used. Via MiXCR, TCRdb re-called the multiplex PCR reads, giving one row per CDR3 protein. The table records 640,000 or so distinct CDR3 sequences, roughly 14% of them present only once. This CDR3 contains 14 residues. V lost 5 bases to trimming and J lost 8 bases; unmatched junction nucleotides: 9. Germline CDR1 and CDR2: SGHAT and FQNNGV. This clonotype was picked up many times. Its matching antigen is unknown.

The rearrangement joins TRBV11-2 to TRBJ1-1; TRBD1 agrees at 9 bases. The sequencing sample was made of blood. The sequence was collected from a woman between 35 and 50 years old with Graves' ophthalmopathy. Here the CDR3 DNA reads TGTGCCAGCAGCAAGTTGACAGGGGGATACGAAGCTTTCTTT. This sequence encodes CASSKLTGGYEAFF.